This T cell receptor beta chain comes out of a study of blood T cell repertoires in COVID-19. V lost 0 bases to trimming and J lost 0 bases, with 7 bases between them. The germline gives CDR1 SGDLS, CDR2 YYNGEE. This CDR3 has 15 amino acids. The table lists this clone with a few counts. The assay was immunoSEQ multiplex PCR, and TCRdb's table has in-frame clones only and misses some. Of roughly 100,000 clones in the sample, roughly 80% were seen once. Sequenced sample: peripheral blood. The chain is built from TRBV9 and TRBJ1-3, with no clear D. The clonotype originates from a woman in her seventies with acute or convalescent COVID-19. CDR3 DNA sequence: TGTGCCAGCAGCGTAGGGCGGAACTCTGGAAACACCATATATTTT. Its translation: CASSVGRNSGNTIYF.